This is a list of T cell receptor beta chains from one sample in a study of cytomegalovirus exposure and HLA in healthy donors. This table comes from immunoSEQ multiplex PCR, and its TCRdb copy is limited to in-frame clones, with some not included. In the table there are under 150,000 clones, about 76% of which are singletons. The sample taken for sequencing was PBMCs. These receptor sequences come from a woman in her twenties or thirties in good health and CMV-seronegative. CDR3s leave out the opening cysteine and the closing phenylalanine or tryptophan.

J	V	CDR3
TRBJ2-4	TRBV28	ASSLDGQVPAKNIQY
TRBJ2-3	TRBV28	ASSLPLAGEGDTQY
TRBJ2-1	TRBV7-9	ASSLGLNEQF
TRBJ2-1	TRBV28	ASKSGLSSYNEQF
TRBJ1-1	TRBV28	ASSLPAGSPSSGAF
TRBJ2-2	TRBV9	ASSVELAGSGELF
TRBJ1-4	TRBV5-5	ASSFYAGRGF
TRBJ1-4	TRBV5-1	ASTPSGEGEKLF
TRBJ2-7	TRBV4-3	ASSQDQQGENEQY
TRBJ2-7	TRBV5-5	ASSLDPGTSADYEQY
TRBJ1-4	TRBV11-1	ASSPEGGDHEKLF